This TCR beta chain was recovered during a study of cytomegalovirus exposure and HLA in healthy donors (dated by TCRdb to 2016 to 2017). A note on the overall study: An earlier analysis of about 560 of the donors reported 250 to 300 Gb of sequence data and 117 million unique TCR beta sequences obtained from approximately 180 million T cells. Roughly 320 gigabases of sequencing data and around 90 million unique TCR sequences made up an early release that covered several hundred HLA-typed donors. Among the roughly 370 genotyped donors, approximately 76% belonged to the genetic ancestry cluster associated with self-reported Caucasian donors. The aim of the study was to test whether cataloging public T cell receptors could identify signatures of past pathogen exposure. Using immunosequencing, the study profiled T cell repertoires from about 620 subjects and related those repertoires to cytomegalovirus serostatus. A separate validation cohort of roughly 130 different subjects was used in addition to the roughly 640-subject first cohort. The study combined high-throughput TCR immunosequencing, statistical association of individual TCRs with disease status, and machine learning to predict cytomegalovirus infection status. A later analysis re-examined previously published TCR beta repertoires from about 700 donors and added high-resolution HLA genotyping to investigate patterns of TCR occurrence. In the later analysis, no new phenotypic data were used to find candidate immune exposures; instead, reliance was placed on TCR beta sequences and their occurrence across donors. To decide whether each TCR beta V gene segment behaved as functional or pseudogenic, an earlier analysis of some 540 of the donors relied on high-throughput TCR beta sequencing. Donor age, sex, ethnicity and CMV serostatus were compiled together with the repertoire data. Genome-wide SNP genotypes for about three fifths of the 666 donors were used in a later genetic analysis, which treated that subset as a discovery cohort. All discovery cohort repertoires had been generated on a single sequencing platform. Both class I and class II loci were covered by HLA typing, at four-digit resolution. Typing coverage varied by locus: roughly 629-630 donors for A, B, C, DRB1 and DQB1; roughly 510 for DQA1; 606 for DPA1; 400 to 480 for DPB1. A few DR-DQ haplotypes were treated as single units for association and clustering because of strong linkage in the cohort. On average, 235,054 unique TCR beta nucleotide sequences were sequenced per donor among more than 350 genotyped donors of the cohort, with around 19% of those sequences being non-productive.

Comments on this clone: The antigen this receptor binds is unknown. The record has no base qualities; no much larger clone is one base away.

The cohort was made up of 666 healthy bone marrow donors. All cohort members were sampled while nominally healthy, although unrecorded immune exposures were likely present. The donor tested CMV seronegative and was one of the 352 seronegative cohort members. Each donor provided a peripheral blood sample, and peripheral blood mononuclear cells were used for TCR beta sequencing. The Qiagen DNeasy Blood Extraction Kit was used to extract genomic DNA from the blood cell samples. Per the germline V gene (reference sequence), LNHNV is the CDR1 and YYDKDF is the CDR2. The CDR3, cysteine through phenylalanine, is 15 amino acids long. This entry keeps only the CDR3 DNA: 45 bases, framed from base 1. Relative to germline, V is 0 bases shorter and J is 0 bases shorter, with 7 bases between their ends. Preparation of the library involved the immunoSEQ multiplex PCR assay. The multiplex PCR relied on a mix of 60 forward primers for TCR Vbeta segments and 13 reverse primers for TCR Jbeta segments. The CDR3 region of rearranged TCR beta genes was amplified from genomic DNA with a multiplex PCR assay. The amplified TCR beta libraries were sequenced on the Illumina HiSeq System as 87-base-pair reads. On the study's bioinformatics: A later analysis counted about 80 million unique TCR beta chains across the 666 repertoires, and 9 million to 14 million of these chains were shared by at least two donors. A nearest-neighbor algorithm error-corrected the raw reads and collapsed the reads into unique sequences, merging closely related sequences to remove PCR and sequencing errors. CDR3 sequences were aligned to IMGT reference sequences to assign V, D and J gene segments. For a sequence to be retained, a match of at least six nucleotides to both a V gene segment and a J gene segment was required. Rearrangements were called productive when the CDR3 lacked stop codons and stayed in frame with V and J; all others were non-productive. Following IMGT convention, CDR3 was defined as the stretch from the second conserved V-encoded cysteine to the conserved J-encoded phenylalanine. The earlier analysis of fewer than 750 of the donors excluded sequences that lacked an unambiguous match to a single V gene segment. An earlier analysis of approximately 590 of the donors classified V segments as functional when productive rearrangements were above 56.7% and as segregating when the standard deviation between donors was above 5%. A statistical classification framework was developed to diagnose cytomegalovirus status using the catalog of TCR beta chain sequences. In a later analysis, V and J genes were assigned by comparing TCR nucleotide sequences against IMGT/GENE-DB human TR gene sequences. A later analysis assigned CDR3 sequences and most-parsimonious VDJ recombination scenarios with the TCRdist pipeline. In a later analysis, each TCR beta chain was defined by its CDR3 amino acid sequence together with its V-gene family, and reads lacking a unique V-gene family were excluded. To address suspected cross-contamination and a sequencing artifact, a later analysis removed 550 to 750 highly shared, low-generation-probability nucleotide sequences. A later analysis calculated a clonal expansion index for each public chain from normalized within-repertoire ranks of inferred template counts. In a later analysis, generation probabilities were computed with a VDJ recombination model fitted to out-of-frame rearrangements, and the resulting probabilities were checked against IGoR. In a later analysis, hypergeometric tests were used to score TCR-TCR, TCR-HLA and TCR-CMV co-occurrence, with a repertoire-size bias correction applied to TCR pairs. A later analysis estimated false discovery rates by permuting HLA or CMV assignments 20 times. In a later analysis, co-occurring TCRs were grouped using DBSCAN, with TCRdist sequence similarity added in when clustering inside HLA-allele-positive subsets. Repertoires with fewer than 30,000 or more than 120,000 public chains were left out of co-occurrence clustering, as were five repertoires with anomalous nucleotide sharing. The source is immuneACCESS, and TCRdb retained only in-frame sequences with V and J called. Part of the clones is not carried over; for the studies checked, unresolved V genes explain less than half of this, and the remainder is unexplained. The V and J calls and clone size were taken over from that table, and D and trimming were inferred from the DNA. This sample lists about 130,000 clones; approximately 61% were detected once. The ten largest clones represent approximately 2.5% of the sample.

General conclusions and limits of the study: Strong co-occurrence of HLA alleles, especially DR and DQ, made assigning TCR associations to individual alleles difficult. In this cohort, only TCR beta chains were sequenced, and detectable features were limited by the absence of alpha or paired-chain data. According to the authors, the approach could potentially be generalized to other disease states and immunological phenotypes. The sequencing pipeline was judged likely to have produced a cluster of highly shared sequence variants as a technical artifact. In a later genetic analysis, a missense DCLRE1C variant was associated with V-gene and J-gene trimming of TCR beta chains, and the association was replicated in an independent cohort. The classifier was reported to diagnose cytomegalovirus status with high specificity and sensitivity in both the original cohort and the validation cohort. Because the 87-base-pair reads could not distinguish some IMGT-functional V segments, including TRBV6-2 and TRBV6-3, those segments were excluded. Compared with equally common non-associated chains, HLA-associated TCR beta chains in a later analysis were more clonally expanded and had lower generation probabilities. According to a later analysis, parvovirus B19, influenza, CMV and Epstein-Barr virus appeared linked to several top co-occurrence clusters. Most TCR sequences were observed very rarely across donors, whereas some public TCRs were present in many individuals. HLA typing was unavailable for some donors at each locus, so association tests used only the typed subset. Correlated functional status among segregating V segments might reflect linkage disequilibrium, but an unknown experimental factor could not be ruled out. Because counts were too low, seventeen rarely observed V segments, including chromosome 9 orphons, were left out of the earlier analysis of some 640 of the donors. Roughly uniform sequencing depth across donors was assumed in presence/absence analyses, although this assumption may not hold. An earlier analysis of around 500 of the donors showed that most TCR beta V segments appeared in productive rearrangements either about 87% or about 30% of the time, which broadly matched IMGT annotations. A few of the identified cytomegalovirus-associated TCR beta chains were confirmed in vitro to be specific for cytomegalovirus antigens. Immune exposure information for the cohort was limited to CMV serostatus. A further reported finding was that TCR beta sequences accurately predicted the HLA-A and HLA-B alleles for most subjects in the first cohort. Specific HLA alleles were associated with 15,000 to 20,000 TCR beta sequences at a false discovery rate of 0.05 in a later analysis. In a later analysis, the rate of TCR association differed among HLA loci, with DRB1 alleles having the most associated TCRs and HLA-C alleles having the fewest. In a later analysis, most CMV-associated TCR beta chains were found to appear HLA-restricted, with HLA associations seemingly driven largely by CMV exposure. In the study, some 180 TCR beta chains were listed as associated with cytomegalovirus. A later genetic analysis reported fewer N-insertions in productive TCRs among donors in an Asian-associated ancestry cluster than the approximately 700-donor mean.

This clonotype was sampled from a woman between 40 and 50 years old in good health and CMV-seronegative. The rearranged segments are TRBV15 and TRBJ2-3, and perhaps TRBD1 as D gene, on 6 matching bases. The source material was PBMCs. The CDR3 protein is CATSREGASTDTQYF. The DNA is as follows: TGTGCCACCAGCAGAGAGGGGGCTAGCACAGATACGCAGTATTTT.